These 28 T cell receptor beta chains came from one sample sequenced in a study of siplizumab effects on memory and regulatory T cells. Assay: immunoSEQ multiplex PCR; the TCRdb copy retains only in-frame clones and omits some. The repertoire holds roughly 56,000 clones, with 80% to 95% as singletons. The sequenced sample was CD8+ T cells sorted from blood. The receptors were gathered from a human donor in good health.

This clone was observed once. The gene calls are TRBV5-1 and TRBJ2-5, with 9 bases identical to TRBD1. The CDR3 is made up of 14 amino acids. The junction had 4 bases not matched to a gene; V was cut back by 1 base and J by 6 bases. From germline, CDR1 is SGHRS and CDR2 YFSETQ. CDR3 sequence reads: CASSLTGGEKTQYF. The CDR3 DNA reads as TGCGCCAGCAGCTTGACAGGGGGCGAGAAGACCCAGTACTTC.

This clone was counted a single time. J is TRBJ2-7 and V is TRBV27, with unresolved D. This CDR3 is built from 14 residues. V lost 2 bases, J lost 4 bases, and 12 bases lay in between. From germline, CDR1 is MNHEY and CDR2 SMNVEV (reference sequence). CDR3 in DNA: TGTGCCAGCAGTTTAGGTTGGTCTGGGTACGAGCAGTACTTC. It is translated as CASSLGWSGYEQYF.

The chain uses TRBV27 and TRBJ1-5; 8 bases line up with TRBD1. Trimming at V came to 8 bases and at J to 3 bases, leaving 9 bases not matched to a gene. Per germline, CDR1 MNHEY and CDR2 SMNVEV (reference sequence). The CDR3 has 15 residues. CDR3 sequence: CASGPGTGFNQPQHF. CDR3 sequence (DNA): TGTGCCAGCGGGCCGGGGACAGGATTCAATCAGCCCCAGCATTTT.

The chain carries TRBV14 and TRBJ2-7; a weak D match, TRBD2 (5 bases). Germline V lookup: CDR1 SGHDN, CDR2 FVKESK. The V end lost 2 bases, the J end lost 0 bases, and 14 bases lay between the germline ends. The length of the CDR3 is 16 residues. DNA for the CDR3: TGTGCCAGCAGCCAACTCTGGACTCCTTACTCCTACGAGCAGTACTTC. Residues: CASSQLWTPYSYEQYF.

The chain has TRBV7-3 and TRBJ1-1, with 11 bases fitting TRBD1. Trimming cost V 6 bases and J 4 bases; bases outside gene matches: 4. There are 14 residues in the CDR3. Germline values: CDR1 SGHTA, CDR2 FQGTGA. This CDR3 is CASSPDRGLTEAFF. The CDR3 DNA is TGTGCCAGCAGTCCGGACAGGGGGCTCACTGAAGCTTTCTTT.

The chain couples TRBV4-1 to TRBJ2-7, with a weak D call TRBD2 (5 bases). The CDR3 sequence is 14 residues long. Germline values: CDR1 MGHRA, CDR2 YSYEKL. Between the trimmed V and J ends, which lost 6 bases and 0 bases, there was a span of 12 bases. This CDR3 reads CASSNGVRSYEQYF. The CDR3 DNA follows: TGCGCCAGCAGTAACGGGGTACGCTCCTACGAGCAGTACTTC.

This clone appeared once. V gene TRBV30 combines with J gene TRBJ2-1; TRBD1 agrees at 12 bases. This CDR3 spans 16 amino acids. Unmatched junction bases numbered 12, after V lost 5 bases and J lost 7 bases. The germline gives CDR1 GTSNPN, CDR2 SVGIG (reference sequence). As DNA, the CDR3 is TGTGCCTGGTTTAAGATACCGGGACAGGGGGCAAATGAGCAGTTCTTC. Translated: CAWFKIPGQGANEQFF.

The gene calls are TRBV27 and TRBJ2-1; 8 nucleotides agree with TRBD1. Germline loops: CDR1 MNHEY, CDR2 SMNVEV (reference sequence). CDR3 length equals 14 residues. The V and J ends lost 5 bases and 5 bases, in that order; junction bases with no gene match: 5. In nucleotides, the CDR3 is TGTGCCAGCAGTCCTGGACAGGGAGACAATGAGCAGTTCTTC. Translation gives CASSPGQGDNEQFF.

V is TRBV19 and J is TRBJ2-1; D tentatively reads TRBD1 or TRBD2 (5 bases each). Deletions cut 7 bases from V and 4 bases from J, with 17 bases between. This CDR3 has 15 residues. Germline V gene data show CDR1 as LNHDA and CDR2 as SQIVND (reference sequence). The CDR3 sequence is CASNGRGAEYNEQFF. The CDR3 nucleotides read TGTGCCAGTAACGGGCGAGGGGCCGAGTACAATGAGCAGTTCTTC.

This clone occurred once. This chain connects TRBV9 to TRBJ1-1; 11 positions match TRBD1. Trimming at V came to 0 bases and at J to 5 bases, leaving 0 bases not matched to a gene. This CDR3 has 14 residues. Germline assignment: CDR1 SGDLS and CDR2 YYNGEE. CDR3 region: CASSVGDRGTEAFF. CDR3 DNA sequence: TGTGCCAGCAGCGTAGGGGACAGGGGGACTGAAGCTTTCTTT.

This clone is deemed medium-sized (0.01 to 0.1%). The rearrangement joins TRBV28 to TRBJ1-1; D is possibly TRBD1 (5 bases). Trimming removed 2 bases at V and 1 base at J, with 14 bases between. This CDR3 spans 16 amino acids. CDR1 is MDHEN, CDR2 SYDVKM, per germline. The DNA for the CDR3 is TGTGCCAGCAGTTTAGGATGGTCGCAGGGGAACACTGAAGCTTTCTTT. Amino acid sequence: CASSLGWSQGNTEAFF.

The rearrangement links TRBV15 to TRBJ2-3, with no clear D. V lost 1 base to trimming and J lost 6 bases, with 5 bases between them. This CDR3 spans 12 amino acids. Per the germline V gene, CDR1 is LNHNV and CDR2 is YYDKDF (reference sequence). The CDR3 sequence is CATSRGVDTQYF. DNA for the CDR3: TGTGCCACCAGCAGAGGCGTGGATACGCAGTATTTT.

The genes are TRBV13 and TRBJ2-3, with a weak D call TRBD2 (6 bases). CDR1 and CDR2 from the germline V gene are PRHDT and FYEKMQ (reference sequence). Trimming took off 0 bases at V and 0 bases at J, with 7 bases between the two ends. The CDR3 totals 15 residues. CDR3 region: CASSLGGGSTDTQYF. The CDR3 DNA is TGTGCCAGCAGCTTAGGGGGGGGAAGCACAGATACGCAGTATTTT.

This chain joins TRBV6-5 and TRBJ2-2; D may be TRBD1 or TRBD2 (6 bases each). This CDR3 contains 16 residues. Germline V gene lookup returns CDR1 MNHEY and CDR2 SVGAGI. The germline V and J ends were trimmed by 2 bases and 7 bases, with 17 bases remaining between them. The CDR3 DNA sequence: TGTGCCAGCAGTTACCTCCCACCGGGGGCGGGCGGGGAGCTGTTTTTT. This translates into CASSYLPPGAGGELFF.

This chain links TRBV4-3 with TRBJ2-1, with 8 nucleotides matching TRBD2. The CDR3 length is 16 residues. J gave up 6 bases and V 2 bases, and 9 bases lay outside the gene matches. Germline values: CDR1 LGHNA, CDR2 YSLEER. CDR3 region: CASSQRSGKRSNEQFF. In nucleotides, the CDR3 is TGCGCCAGCAGCCAACGTAGCGGGAAGAGGTCCAATGAGCAGTTCTTC.

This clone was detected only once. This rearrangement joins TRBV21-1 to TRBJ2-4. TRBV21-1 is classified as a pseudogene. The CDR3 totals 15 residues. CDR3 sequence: CASSSKFLAKNIQYF. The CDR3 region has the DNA TGTGCCAGCAGCAGTAAGTTTCTAGCCAAAAACATTCAGTACTTC.

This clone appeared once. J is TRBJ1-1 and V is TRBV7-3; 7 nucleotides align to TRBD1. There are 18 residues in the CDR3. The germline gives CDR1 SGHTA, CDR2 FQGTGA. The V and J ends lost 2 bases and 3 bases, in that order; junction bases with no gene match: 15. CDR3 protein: CASSLERQGTYGDTEAFF. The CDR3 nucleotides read TGTGCCAGCAGCTTAGAGAGACAGGGAACGTACGGAGACACTGAAGCTTTCTTT.

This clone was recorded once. As DNA, the CDR3 is TGTGCCAGCAGCTTAGAGCTAGCGGGGAGCACAGATACGCAGTATTTT. This encodes CASSLELAGSTDTQYF. V gene TRBV7-8 combines with J gene TRBJ2-3; TRBD2 matches 9 bases. Unmatched junction bases numbered 2, after V lost 1 base and J lost 0 bases. The CDR3 extends over 16 amino acids. CDR1 and CDR2 (germline): SGHVS, FQNEAQ.

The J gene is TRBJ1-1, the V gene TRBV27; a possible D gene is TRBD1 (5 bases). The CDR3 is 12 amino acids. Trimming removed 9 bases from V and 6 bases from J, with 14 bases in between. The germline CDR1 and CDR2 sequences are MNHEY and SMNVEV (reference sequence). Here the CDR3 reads CASRDGLAEAFF. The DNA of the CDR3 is TGTGCCAGTCGGGACGGGTTGGCTGAAGCTTTCTTT.

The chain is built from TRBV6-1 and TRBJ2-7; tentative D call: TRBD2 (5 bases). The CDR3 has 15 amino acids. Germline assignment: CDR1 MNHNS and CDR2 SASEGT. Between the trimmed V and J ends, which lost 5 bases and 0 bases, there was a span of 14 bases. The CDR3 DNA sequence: TGTGCCAGCAGTCCGTCCCCGACTAACTCCTACGAGCAGTACTTC. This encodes CASSPSPTNSYEQYF.

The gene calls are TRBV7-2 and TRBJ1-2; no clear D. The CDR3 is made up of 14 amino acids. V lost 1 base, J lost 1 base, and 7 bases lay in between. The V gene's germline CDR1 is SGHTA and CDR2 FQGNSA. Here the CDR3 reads CASSLEQVNYGYTF. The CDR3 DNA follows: TGTGCCAGCAGCTTAGAGCAGGTTAACTATGGCTACACCTTC. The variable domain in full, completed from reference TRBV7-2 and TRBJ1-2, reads GAGVSQSPSNKVTEKGKDVELRCDPISGHTALYWYRQSLGQGLEFLIYFQGNSAPDKSGLPSDRFSAERTGGSVSTLTIQRTQQEDSAVYLCASSLEQVNYGYTFGSGTRLTVV.

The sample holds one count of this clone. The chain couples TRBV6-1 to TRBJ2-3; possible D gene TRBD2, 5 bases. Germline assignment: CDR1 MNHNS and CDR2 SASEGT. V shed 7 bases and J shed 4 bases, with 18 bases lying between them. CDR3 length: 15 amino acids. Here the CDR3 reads CASTAGPMAPDTQYF. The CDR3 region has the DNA TGTGCCAGCACCGCGGGCCCCATGGCCCCAGATACGCAGTATTTT.

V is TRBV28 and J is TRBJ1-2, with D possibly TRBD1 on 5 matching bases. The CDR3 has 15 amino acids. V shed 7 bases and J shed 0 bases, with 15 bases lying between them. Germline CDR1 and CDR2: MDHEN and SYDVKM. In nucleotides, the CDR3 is TGTGCCAGCAATTTGGGAGAGGGGACTAACTATGGCTACACCTTC. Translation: CASNLGEGTNYGYTF.

The CDR3 here is CASQDRGTEAFF. The DNA of the CDR3 is TGTGCCAGCCAGGACAGGGGCACTGAAGCTTTCTTT. J is TRBJ1-1 and V is TRBV28, with 9 bases aligning to TRBD1. The V segment lost 8 bases and the J segment 4 bases; nucleotides outside the gene matches: 2. Germline CDR1 and CDR2: MDHEN and SYDVKM. The CDR3 covers 12 residues.

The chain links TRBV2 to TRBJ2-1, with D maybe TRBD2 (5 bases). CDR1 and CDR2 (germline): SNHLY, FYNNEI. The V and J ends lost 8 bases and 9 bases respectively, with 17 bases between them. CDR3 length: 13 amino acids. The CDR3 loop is CASPEGSTSEQFF. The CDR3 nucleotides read TGTGCCAGCCCCGAGGGAAGTACAAGTGAGCAGTTCTTC.

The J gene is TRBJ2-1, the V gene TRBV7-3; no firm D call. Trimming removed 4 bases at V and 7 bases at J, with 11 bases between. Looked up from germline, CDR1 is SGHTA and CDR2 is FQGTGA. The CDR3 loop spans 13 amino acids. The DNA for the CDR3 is TGTGCCAGCAGCTCCCCCCCGCGAAATGAGCAGTTCTTC. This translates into CASSSPPRNEQFF.

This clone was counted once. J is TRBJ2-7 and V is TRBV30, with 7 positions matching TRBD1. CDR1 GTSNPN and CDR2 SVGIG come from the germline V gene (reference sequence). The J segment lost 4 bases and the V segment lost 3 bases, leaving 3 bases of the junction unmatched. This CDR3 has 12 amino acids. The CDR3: CAWRGDSYEQYF. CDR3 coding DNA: TGTGCCTGGAGGGGGGACAGTTACGAGCAGTACTTC.

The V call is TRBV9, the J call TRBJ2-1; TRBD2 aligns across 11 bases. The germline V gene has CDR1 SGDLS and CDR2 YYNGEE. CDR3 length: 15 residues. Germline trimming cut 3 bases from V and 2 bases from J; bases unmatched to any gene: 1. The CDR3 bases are TGTGCCAGCAGCGGGGGACTAGCGGCCTACAATGAGCAGTTCTTC. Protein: CASSGGLAAYNEQFF.